This TCR beta chain came from a study of CD4+ T cells in melanoma. General study results and limits: Neoantigen-specific CD4+ T cells in melanoma reportedly had diverse differentiation states. A reported correlation linked neoantigen-specific CD4+ T cells to CD8+, macrophage and B cell function.

TCRdb keeps only in-frame clones here, not all; method: immunoSEQ multiplex PCR. The sample lists about 10,000 clones, approximately 67% occurring once. The CDR3 has 14 amino acids. The germline CDR1 and CDR2 sequences are SGHRS and YFSETQ. V lost 2 bases to trimming and J lost 7 bases, with 15 bases between them. By its share, this clone is medium-sized. Its antigen is not known. Sequencing was done on a sample of cells from a culture (not recorded whether cultured in vitro). This receptor was obtained from a human donor with melanoma. This chain links TRBV5-1 with TRBJ1-1; D unclear. The CDR3 coding sequence is TGCGCCAGCAGCTTCGGTCGTCTTGGAGGTGAAGCTTTCTTT. The encoded protein is CASSFGRLGGEAFF.